The clone carrying this TCR beta chain was seen once. Sequenced by immunoSEQ multiplex PCR; TCRdb stores in-frame clones only, minus some. Among some 240,000 clones listed, roughly 84% were seen once. The sample belongs to a study of blood T cell repertoires in COVID-19. Sequenced sample: peripheral blood. The source is a woman aged 40 to 55 who had recovered from COVID-19.

The chain's CDR3 is CAWRRRVLSGEQFF. The CDR3 DNA reads as TGTGCCTGGAGAAGAAGGGTCCTAAGCGGTGAGCAGTTCTTC. V gene TRBV30 combines with J gene TRBJ2-1; maybe TRBD2 (5 bases). The length of the CDR3 is 14 residues. Between the trimmed V and J ends, which lost 3 bases and 9 bases, there was a span of 18 bases. Germline CDR1 GTSNPN, CDR2 SVGIG (reference sequence).